The 6 T cell receptor beta chains below come from one sample, sequenced in a study of cytomegalovirus exposure and HLA in healthy donors. With 60 Vbeta and 13 Jbeta primers, the PCR was carried out. Profiled with immunoSEQ multiplex PCR; TCRdb holds only in-frame clones, not every one. The data contain 85,000 to 100,000 clones, about three quarters of them singletons. What was sequenced was PBMCs. These receptors were collected from a human donor in good health.

The chain has TRBV6-6 and TRBJ1-2; D is unclear. Trimming removed 0 bases from V and 0 bases from J, with 5 bases in between. The CDR3 sequence is 14 residues long. Germline assignment: CDR1 MNHNY and CDR2 SVGAGI (reference sequence). DNA of the CDR3: TGTGCCAGCAGTTACTCAACAACTAACTATGGCTACACCTTC. Protein: CASSYSTTNYGYTF.

This chain links TRBV29-1 with TRBJ2-7; 8 positions agree with TRBD1. The CDR3 runs to 12 residues. Germline assignment: CDR1 SQVTM and CDR2 ANQGSEA. The J segment lost 10 bases and the V segment lost 5 bases, leaving 10 bases of the junction unmatched. CDR3 coding DNA: TGCAGCGTTTCTCCCTCGACAGGGGAACAGTACTTC. Protein sequence: CSVSPSTGEQYF.

This clone came up once. This rearrangement joins TRBV15 to TRBJ2-1, with 11 nucleotides matching TRBD2. Germline V gene data show CDR1 as LNHNV and CDR2 as YYDKDF (reference sequence). Trimming at V came to 7 bases and at J to 7 bases, leaving 6 bases not matched to a gene. This CDR3 region has 14 residues. The CDR3 sequence: CATKPSGRLNEQFF. CDR3 bases: TGTGCCACCAAACCTAGCGGGAGGTTGAATGAGCAGTTCTTC.

The chain links TRBV7-9 to TRBJ1-1, with a possible D match to TRBD1 (5 bases). V dropped 0 bases and J dropped 2 bases, with 7 bases sitting between them. The V gene's germline CDR1 is SEHNR and CDR2 FQNEAQ (reference sequence). This CDR3 spans 14 amino acids. The CDR3 here is CASSLAQGNTEAFF. The DNA of the CDR3 is TGTGCCAGCAGCTTAGCTCAGGGAAACACTGAAGCTTTCTTT.

The CDR3 spells CASREGEQYF. The CDR3 coding sequence is TGTGCCAGCAGGGAGGGTGAGCAGTACTTC. V gene TRBV2 combines with J gene TRBJ2-7, with a weak D call TRBD2 (6 bases). V lost 6 bases and J lost 7, with 7 bases in between. This CDR3 is built from 10 residues. Germline CDR1 SNHLY, CDR2 FYNNEI.

This clone was recorded a few times. V is TRBV2 and J is TRBJ2-7, with D maybe TRBD1 (5 bases). V dropped 7 bases and J dropped 2 bases, with 12 bases sitting between them. Looked up from germline, CDR1 is SNHLY and CDR2 is FYNNEI. The CDR3 extends over 13 amino acids. For the CDR3, the DNA is TGTGCCAGCAATGACAGAGGAGCCTACGAGCAGTACTTC. This translates into CASNDRGAYEQYF.